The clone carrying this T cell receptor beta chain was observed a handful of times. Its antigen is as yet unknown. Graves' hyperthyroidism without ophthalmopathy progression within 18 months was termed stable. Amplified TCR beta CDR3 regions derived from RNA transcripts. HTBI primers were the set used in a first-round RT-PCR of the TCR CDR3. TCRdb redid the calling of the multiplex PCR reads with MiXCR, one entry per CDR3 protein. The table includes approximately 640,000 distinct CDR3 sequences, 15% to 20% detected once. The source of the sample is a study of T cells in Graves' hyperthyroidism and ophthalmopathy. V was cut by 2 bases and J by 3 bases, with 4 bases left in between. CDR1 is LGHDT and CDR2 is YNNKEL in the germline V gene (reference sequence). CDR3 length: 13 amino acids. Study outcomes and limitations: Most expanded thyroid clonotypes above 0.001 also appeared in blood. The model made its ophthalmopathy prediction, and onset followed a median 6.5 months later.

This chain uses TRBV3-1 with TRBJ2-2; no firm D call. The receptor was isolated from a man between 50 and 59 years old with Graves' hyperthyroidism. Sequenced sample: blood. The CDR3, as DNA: TGTGCCAGCAGCCAATCGGACACCGGGGAGCTGTTTTTT. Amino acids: CASSQSDTGELFF.